The clone carrying this T cell receptor (beta chain) was detected a few times. Its specificity is unknown. iRepertoire HTBI primers and Arm-PCR of CDR3 regions built TCR beta libraries. Each CDR3 protein is one row after TCRdb ran MiXCR on the multiplex PCR reads. The sample has 370,000 or so distinct CDR3 sequences, about 17% seen once. There are 14 residues in the CDR3. V lost 8 bases, J lost 6 bases, and 19 bases lay in between. Looked up from germline, CDR1 is MDHEN and CDR2 is SYDVKM. The sample belongs to a study of regulatory T cells in long-lasting Graves disease. Sample time point: newly diagnosed GD, antithyroid drugs for less than 3 months. RNA from PBMCs was the source of the TCR library. General study findings and limits: Sampling was limited to peripheral blood rather than thyroid tissue.

Separately, the same data were catalogued under a study of T cells in Graves' hyperthyroidism and ophthalmopathy. This second study says: The study defined stable Graves' hyperthyroidism as no ophthalmopathy progression within 18 months. Newly diagnosed hyperthyroidism patients aged 18 to 65 years had disease lasting under 2 months. Initially, a first-round RT-PCR of the TCR CDR3 employed the HTBI primer set.

V is TRBV28 and J is TRBJ2-5; the D gene is possibly TRBD2 (6 bases). The clonotype originates from a woman in her late teens or twenties with Graves disease. The source was peripheral blood mononuclear cells (PBMCs), collected at new diagnosis, from a patient treated with antithyroid drugs. DNA of the CDR3: TGTGCCAGCCACAAAGCCGGGAGCTTCAAGACCCAGTACTTC. Its translation: CASHKAGSFKTQYF.